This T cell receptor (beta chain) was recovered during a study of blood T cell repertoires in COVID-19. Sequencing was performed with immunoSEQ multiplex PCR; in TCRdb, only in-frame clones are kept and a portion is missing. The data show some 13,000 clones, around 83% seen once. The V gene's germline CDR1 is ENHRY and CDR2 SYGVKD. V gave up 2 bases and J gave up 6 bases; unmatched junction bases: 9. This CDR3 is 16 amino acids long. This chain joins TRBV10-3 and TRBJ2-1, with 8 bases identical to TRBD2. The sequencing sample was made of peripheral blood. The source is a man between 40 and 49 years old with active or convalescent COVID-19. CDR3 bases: TGTGCCATCAGTGAGCCGTTGGCGGGGGGATCCAATGAGCAGTTCTTC. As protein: CAISEPLAGGSNEQFF.